This is a list of T cell receptor beta chains from one sample in a study of radiation and T cells in renal cell carcinoma. Libraries were prepared by immunoSEQ multiplex PCR; TCRdb keeps only in-frame clonotypes and omits some of them. The table shows around 21,000 clones, with about 50% occurring only once. Sample: tumor tissue, taken from a patient whose treatment included radiotherapy and nephrectomy. These receptors were collected from a woman in her forties or fifties with renal cell carcinoma. Each CDR3 is given with its conserved first and last residue. D genes are given only for firm matches. Expanded clones are given a class, and other clones once, few, many or no size at all.

TRBJ2-5	NA	NA	TRBV5-1	CASSLALGETQYF	TGCGCCAGCAGCTTGGCTTTGGGAGAGACCCAGTACTTC
TRBJ1-2	TRBD1	NA	TRBV7-2	CASSPNADRGFTF	TGTGCCAGCAGCCCAAACGCGGACAGGGGATTCACCTTC
TRBJ2-3	NA	NA	TRBV29-1	CSAEGTPADTQYF	TGCAGCGCAGAGGGGACCCCCGCAGATACGCAGTATTTT
TRBJ1-2	NA	NA	TRBV4-1	CASSHLADSDYGYTF	TGCGCCAGCAGCCACCTTGCGGACAGTGATTATGGCTACACCTTC
TRBJ2-3	NA	few	TRBV7-9	CASSSTDSQIFDTQYF	TGTGCCAGCAGCTCCACGGACAGTCAAATTTTTGATACGCAGTATTTT
TRBJ2-5	TRBD1	few	TRBV19	CASSIDAGGQETQYF	TGTGCCAGTAGTATAGACGCAGGGGGCCAAGAGACCCAGTACTTC
TRBJ2-5	NA	NA	TRBV7-9	CASSLEGGNQYF	TGTGCCAGCAGCTTAGAGGGGGGCAACCAGTACTTC
TRBJ1-1	NA	NA	TRBV2	CASSDPLYTEAFF	TGTGCCAGCAGTGACCCCCTGTACACTGAAGCTTTCTTT
TRBJ1-2	NA	NA	TRBV6-4	CASSMTGKSGYTF	TGTGCCAGCAGTATGACAGGAAAGAGTGGCTACACCTTC
TRBJ1-1	TRBD1	NA	TRBV7-2	CASSWKSRGRTEAFF	TGTGCCAGCAGCTGGAAGTCCAGGGGGCGCACTGAAGCTTTCTTT
TRBJ1-1	TRBD1	few	TRBV27	CASRRTGSTEAFF	TGTGCCAGCAGGAGGACAGGGAGCACTGAAGCTTTCTTT
TRBJ1-1	TRBD1	NA	TRBV4-2	CASSQAVPGQGNTEAFF	TGTGCCAGCAGCCAAGCCGTACCGGGACAGGGAAACACTGAAGCTTTCTTT
TRBJ2-2	TRBD1	NA	TRBV7-2	CASSLAGQGAHGELFF	TGTGCCAGCAGCTTAGCCGGACAGGGGGCGCACGGGGAGCTGTTTTTT
TRBJ2-1	NA	NA	TRBV7-9	CASSSTVGSYNEQFF	TGTGCCAGCAGCTCGACGGTGGGCTCCTACAATGAGCAGTTCTTC
TRBJ1-1	NA	NA	TRBV21-1	CASSNNRGTEAFF	TGTGCCAGCAGCAACAACAGGGGGACTGAAGCTTTCTTT
TRBJ1-2	NA	few	TRBV7-9	CASSLQGDYGYTF	TGTGCCAGCAGCTTACAGGGTGACTATGGCTACACCTTC
TRBJ1-5	TRBD1	NA	TRBV19	CASSTTGGLVQPQHF	TGTGCCAGTAGTACGACAGGGGGTTTGGTTCAGCCCCAGCATTTT
TRBJ2-3	NA	NA	TRBV7-7	CASSPGAGRGPDTQYF	TGTGCTAGCAGTCCCGGGGCGGGTAGAGGGCCAGATACGCAGTATTTT
TRBJ2-3	TRBD2	once	TRBV5-6	CASSPSGGPPIGTDTQYF	TGTGCCAGCAGCCCGAGCGGGGGGCCTCCTATTGGCACAGATACGCAGTATTTT
TRBJ2-2	NA	NA	TRBV7-2	CASSPGLGSTGELFF	TGTGCCAGCAGCCCAGGGTTGGGAAGCACCGGGGAGCTGTTTTTT
TRBJ2-7	NA	few	TRBV7-8	CASSLGGGRSYEQYF	TGTGCCAGCAGCTTAGGTGGGGGTCGCTCCTACGAGCAGTACTTC
TRBJ1-1	TRBD1	few	TRBV6-5	CASMDRGSTEAFF	TGTGCCTCCATGGACAGGGGGAGTACTGAAGCTTTCTTT
TRBJ1-1	TRBD1	NA	TRBV13	CASSSTVRGYTEAFF	TGTGCCAGCAGCTCTACCGTCAGGGGGTACACTGAAGCTTTCTTT
TRBJ1-1	TRBD1	NA	TRBV2	CARGGGMNTEAFF	TGTGCCAGAGGGGGCGGAATGAACACTGAAGCTTTCTTT
TRBJ1-1	NA	NA	TRBV12-5	CASGLGFADTEAFF	TGTGCTAGTGGTTTGGGGTTCGCGGACACTGAAGCTTTCTTT
TRBJ1-4	NA	NA	TRBV30	CAWSLRLNEKLFF	TGTGCCTGGAGTTTACGGCTTAATGAAAAACTGTTTTTT
TRBJ2-7	TRBD2	many	TRBV2	CASVERGYEQYF	TGTGCCAGCGTGGAGCGGGGCTACGAGCAGTACTTC
TRBJ2-7	NA	few	TRBV19	CASMDSNSYEQYF	TGTGCCAGTATGGACAGCAACTCCTACGAGCAGTACTTC
TRBJ2-5	NA	NA	TRBV29-1	CSSYGRTGDLYQETQYF	TGCAGCTCTTACGGACGAACAGGTGACCTGTACCAAGAGACCCAGTACTTC
TRBJ1-5	TRBD1	NA	TRBV6-5	CASTRTGVNQPQHF	TGTGCCAGCACCCGGACAGGGGTCAATCAGCCCCAGCATTTT
TRBJ1-2	NA	NA	TRBV15	CATSRDGQHYGYTF	TGTGCCACCAGCAGAGATGGACAGCACTATGGCTACACCTTC
TRBJ2-7	TRBD1	NA	TRBV5-6	CASSLWTGTNEQYF	TGTGCCAGCAGCTTGTGGACAGGGACCAACGAGCAGTACTTC
TRBJ1-2	NA	NA	TRBV4-2	CASSQGGAYYGYTF	TGTGCCAGCAGCCAAGGGGGCGCGTACTATGGCTACACCTTC
TRBJ2-3	NA	NA	TRBV9	CASSPSRGWTDTQYF	TGTGCCAGCAGCCCGAGTAGGGGCTGGACAGATACGCAGTATTTT
TRBJ2-3	TRBD2	NA	TRBV6-6	CASSSSGGAPDTQYF	TGTGCCAGCAGTAGTAGCGGGGGGGCCCCAGATACGCAGTATTTT
TRBJ1-1	NA	few	TRBV29-1	CSVAVWADTEAFF	TGCAGCGTCGCAGTATGGGCGGACACTGAAGCTTTCTTT
TRBJ2-1	TRBD1	NA	TRBV7-2	CASSPIRQGKFF	TGTGCCAGCAGCCCTATTCGACAGGGTAAGTTCTTC
TRBJ1-1	NA	NA	TRBV19	CASKGVTEAFF	TGTGCCAGTAAAGGCGTGACTGAAGCTTTCTTT
TRBJ1-1	TRBD1	NA	TRBV10-3	CAISPGQGNTEAFF	TGTGCCATCAGCCCGGGACAGGGGAACACTGAAGCTTTCTTT
TRBJ2-5	NA	NA	TRBV7-8	CASSLEWDLQETQYF	TGTGCCAGCAGCTTAGAATGGGATCTGCAAGAGACCCAGTACTTC
TRBJ1-2	NA	NA	TRBV6-5	CASSYREGRGYTF	TGTGCCAGCAGTTATCGGGAGGGCCGAGGCTACACCTTC
TRBJ1-1	NA	once	TRBV6-6	CASQRGGTEAFF	TGTGCCAGCCAAAGGGGGGGCACTGAAGCTTTCTTT
TRBJ1-6	TRBD1	NA	TRBV4-3	CASSQDATGALLESPLHF	TGCGCCAGCAGCCAAGATGCTACAGGGGCCTTGCTAGAGTCACCCCTCCACTTT
TRBJ1-2	NA	NA	TRBV19	CASSMTPVEVDGYTF	TGTGCCAGTAGTATGACCCCGGTAGAGGTGGATGGCTACACCTTC
TRBJ2-5	TRBD2	few	TRBV6-5	CASSRTSGGETQYF	TGTGCCAGCAGTCGAACTAGCGGAGGGGAGACCCAGTACTTC
TRBJ1-5	NA	NA	TRBV21-1	CASSARRVGGQPQHF	TGTGCCAGCAGCGCGCGCAGGGTTGGGGGCCAGCCCCAGCATTTT
TRBJ1-5	NA	NA	TRBV10-3	CAISDSQGGRDQPQHF	TGTGCCATCAGTGATTCACAGGGAGGAAGGGATCAGCCCCAGCATTTT
TRBJ1-2	NA	many	TRBV5-1	CASSLEGIDLYGYTF	TGCGCCAGCAGCTTGGAAGGGATAGACCTCTATGGCTACACCTTC
TRBJ2-3	NA	NA	TRBV7-2	CASSLTRGRGFTDTQYF	TGTGCCAGCAGCCTCACCAGGGGAAGAGGGTTCACAGATACGCAGTATTTT